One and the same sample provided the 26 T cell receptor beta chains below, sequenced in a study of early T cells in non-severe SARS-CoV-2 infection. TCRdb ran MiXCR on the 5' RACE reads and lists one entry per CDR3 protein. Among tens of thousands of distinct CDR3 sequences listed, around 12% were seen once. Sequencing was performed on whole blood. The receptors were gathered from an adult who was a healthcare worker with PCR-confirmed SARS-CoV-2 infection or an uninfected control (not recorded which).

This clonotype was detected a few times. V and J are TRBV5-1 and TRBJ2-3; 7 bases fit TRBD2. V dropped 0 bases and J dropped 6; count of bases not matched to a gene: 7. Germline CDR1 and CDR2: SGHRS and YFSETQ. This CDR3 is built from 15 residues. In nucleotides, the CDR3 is TGCGCCAGCAGCTTGGGCGGGAGAGGAATGGATACGCAGTATTTT. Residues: CASSLGGRGMDTQYF.

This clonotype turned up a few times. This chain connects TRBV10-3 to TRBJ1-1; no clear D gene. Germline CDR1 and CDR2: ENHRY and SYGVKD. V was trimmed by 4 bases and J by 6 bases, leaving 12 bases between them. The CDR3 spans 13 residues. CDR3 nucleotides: TGTGCCATCAGTGCAGAAAGGGAGGCTGAAGCTTTCTTT. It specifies CAISAEREAEAFF.

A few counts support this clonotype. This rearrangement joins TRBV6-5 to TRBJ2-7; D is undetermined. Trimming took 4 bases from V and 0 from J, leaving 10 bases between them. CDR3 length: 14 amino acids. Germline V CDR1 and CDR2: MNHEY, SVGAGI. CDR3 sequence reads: CASSLLPTSYEQYF. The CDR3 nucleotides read TGTGCCAGCAGTTTGCTACCAACCTCCTACGAGCAGTACTTC.

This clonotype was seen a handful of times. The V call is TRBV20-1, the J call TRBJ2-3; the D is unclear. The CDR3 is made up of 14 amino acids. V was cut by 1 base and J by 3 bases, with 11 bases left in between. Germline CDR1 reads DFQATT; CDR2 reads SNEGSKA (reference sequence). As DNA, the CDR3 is TGCAGTGCTAGAGTTGGGGTTGGGACAGATACGCAGTATTTT. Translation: CSARVGVGTDTQYF.

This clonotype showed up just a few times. CDR3 nucleotides: TGCAGTGCTGGCCTCGGGACTAGCGGACTCGACGGGAGCGAGCAGTACTTC. It codes for CSAGLGTSGLDGSEQYF. The chain uses TRBV20-1 and TRBJ2-7, with TRBD2 matching over 11 bases. This CDR3 contains 17 residues. V dropped 5 bases and J dropped 6; count of bases not matched to a gene: 18. CDR1 DFQATT and CDR2 SNEGSKA come from the germline V gene (reference sequence).

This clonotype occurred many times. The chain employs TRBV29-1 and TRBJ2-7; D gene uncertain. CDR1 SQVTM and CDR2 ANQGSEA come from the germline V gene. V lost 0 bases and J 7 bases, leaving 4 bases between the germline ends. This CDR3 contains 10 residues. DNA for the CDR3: TGCAGCGTTGAAGACTTGGAGCAGTACTTC. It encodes CSVEDLEQYF.

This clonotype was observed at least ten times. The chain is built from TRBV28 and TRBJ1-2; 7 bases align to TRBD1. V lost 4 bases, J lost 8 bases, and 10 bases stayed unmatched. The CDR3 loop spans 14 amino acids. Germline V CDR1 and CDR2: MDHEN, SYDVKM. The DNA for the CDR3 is TGTGCCAGCAGTTCCTTTACACAGGGGATGGGCTACACCTTC. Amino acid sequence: CASSSFTQGMGYTF.

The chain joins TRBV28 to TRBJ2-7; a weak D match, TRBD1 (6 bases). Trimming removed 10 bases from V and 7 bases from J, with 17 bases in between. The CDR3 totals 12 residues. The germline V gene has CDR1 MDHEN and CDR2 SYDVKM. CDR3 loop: CATTGIAGEQYF. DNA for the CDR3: TGTGCCACCACAGGGATCGCCGGGGAGCAGTACTTC.

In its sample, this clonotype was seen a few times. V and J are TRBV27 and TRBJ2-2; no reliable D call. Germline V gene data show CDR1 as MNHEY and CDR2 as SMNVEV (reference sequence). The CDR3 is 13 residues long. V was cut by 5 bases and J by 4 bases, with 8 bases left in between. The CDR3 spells CASSSYGTGELFF. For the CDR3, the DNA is TGTGCCAGCAGTAGCTATGGCACCGGGGAGCTGTTTTTT.

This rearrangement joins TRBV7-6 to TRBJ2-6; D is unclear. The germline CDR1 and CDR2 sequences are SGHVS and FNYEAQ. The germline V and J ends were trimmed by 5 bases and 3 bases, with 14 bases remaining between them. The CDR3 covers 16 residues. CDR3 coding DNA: TGTGCCAGCAGCCCCGCCGTAGCAGTTGGGGCCAACGTCCTGACTTTC. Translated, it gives CASSPAVAVGANVLTF.

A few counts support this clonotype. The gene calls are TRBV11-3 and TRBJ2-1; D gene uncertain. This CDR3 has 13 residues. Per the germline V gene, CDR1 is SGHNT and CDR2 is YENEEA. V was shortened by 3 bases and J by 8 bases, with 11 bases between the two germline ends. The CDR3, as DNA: TGTGCCAGCAGCTTCAGACCGAGCGATGAGCAGTTCTTC. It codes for CASSFRPSDEQFF.

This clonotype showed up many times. The CDR3 DNA reads as TGTGCCACCAGCAGAGGCCCGGACAGAAGCTCCTACGAGCAGTACTTC. This gives the protein CATSRGPDRSSYEQYF. This chain joins TRBV15 and TRBJ2-7; maybe TRBD1 (6 bases). This CDR3 is 16 amino acids long. The ends were cut back, 1 base at V and 0 bases at J, with 13 bases in the middle. The germline V gene encodes CDR1 LNHNV and CDR2 YYDKDF (reference sequence).

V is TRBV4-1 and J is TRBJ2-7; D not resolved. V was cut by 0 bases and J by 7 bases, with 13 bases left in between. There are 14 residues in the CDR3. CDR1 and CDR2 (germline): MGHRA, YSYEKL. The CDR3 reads CASSQDLKGREQYF. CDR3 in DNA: TGCGCCAGCAGCCAAGACTTAAAAGGGCGTGAGCAGTACTTC.

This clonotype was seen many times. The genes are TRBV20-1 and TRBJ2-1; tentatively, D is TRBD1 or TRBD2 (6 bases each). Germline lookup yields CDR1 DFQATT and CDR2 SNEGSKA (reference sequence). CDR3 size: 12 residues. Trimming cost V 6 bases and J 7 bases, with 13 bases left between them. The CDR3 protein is CSAVTRGNEQFF. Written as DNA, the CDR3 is TGCAGTGCCGTGACTAGGGGGAATGAGCAGTTCTTC.

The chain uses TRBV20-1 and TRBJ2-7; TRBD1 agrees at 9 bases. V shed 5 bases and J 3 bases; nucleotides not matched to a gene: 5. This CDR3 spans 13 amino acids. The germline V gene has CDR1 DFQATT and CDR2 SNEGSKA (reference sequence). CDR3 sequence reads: CSADPGQGYEQYF. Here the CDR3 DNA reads TGCAGTGCTGACCCGGGACAGGGCTACGAGCAGTACTTC.

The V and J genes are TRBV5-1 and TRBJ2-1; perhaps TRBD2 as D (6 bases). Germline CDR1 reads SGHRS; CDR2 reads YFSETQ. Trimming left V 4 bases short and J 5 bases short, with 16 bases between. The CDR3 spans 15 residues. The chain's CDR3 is CASSPSRGRNNEQFF. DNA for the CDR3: TGCGCCAGCAGCCCCTCGCGGGGTAGAAACAATGAGCAGTTCTTC.

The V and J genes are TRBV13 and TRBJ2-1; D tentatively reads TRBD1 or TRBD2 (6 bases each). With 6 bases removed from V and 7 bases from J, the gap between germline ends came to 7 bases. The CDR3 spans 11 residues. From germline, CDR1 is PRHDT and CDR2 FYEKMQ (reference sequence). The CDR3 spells CASRGGNEQFF. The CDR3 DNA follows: TGTGCCAGCAGAGGGGGGAATGAGCAGTTCTTC.

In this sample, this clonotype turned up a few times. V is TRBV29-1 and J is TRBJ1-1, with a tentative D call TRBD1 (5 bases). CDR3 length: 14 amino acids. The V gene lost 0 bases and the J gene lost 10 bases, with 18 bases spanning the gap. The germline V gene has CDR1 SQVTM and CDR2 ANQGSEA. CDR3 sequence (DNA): TGCAGCGTTGAAGAATCTAGCGGGCGGACAACAGCTTTCTTT. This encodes CSVEESSGRTTAFF.

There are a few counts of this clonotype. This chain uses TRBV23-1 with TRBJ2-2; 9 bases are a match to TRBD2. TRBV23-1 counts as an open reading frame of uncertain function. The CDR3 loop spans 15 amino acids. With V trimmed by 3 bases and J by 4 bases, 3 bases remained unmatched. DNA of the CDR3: TGCGCCAGCAGTCACGCGGGAGGGATCACCGGGGAGCTGTTTTTT. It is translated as CASSHAGGITGELFF.

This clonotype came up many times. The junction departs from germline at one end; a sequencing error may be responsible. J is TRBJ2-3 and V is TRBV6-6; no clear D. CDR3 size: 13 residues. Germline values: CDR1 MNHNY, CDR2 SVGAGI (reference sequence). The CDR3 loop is CASSYSSTDTQYF. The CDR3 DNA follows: TGTGCCAGCAGTTACTCGAGCACGGATACGCAGTATTTT.

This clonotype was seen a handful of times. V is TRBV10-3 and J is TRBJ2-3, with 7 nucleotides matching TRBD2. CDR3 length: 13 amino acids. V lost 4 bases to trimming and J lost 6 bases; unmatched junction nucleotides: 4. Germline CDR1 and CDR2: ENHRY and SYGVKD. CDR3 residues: CAISAAGADTQYF. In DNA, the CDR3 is TGTGCCATCAGTGCTGCGGGAGCGGATACGCAGTATTTT.

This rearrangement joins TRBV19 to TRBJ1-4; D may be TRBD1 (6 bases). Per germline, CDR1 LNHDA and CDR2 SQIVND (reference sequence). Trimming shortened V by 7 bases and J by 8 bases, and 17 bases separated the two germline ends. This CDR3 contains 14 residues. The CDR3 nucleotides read TGTGCCAGTAAACTCACCGGGACACCGGAAAAACTGTTTTTT. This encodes CASKLTGTPEKLFF.

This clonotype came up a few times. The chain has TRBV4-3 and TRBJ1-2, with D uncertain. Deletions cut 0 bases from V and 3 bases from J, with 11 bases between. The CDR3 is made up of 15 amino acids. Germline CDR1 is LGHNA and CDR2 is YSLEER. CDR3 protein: CASSQESEGYYGYTF. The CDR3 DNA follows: TGCGCCAGCAGCCAAGAATCCGAGGGCTACTATGGCTACACCTTC.

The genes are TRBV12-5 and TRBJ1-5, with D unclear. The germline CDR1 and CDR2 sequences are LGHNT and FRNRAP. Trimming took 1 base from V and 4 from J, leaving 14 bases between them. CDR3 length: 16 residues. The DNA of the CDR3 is TGTGCTAGTGGTTTGGCCCCCCCCGTCAGTAATCAGCCCCAGCATTTT. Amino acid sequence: CASGLAPPVSNQPQHF.

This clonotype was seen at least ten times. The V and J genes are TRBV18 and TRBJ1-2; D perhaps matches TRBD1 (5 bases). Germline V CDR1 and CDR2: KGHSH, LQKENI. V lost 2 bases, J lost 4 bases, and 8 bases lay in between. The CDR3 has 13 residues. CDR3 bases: TGTGCCAGCTCACCAGGGGGAATCTATGGCTACACCTTC. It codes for CASSPGGIYGYTF.

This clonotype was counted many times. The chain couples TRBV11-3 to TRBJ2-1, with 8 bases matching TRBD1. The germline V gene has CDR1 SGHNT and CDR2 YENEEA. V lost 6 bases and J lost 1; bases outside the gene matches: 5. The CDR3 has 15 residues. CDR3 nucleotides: TGTGCCAGCAGTCCACAGGGGGAATCCTACAATGAGCAGTTCTTC. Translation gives CASSPQGESYNEQFF.